These T cell receptor beta chains were read from a single sample in a study of CXCR3-negative and CXCR3-positive naive CD8 T cells. TCRdb reprocessed the 5' RACE reads, with one entry per CDR3 protein and no DNA. The ten most abundant clones cover about 15% of a sample with some 40,000 distinct CDR3 sequences. The source material was memory CD8+ T cells from blood. Receptors were obtained from a human donor in good health. Some clones in this sample may be carry-over from other donors' samples. Both conserved end residues are part of each CDR3.

CDR3aa: CASSLVGTGEQFF
v_gene: TRBV12-3/TRBV12-4
j_gene: TRBJ2-1

CDR3aa: CASSSHRGGIGELFF
v_gene: TRBV19
j_gene: TRBJ2-2

CDR3aa: CSARAEGEWYGYTF
v_gene: TRBV20-1
j_gene: TRBJ1-2

CDR3aa: CASSQELVMIYGYTF
v_gene: TRBV4-3
j_gene: TRBJ1-2

CDR3aa: CASSSTGGSGNEQFF
v_gene: TRBV28
j_gene: TRBJ2-1

CDR3aa: CASSLLSTGAYEQYF
v_gene: TRBV6-6
j_gene: TRBJ2-7

CDR3aa: CSAREGEGSYEQYF
v_gene: TRBV20-1
j_gene: TRBJ2-7

CDR3aa: CASSGFGPEGHQPQHF
v_gene: TRBV19
j_gene: TRBJ1-5

CDR3aa: CASSLGPDEKNEQFF
v_gene: TRBV28
j_gene: TRBJ2-1

CDR3aa: CASSSRDGLAYGYTF
v_gene: TRBV7-9
j_gene: TRBJ1-2

CDR3aa: CSAFSSSGGPAAHNEQFF
v_gene: TRBV20-1
j_gene: TRBJ2-1

CDR3aa: CASSLTTAEVNEQFF
v_gene: TRBV5-1
j_gene: TRBJ2-1

CDR3aa: CSARDKGVLGNEQFF
v_gene: TRBV20-1
j_gene: TRBJ2-1

CDR3aa: CASSLSGGGGTEAFF
v_gene: TRBV27
j_gene: TRBJ1-1

CDR3aa: CASSLGLAGSSGETQYF
v_gene: TRBV7-2
j_gene: TRBJ2-5

CDR3aa: CASSLGALGDNEQFF
v_gene: TRBV5-4
j_gene: TRBJ2-1